A selection of T cell receptor beta chains follows, all from one sample in a study of shared clonotypes between healthy human individuals. The repertoire was sequenced with immunoSEQ multiplex PCR; TCRdb's copy has only in-frame clones and lacks some. The table includes about 2,100,000 clones, approximately 94% detected once. Sample: naive CD8+ T cells from PBMCs. The receptor set was obtained from a man between 18 and 35 years old in good health. Some clones in this sample may be carry-over from other donors' samples. Both conserved end residues are part of each CDR3. Each record gives: V gene, clone size, CDR3 protein. Size values are once, few and many counts, or a class for expanded clones, and some rows have none.

v_call: TRBV15; clone_size: -; cdr3_aa: CATSRARDRSEQYF
v_call: TRBV27; clone_size: once; cdr3_aa: CASSLSPYANTEAFF
v_call: TRBV18; clone_size: once; cdr3_aa: CASSTGTENYLNTEAFF
v_call: TRBV27; clone_size: -; cdr3_aa: CASSIQTSGMGEQYF
v_call: TRBV9; clone_size: -; cdr3_aa: CASSAIVGDGYTF
v_call: TRBV5-4; clone_size: -; cdr3_aa: CASSRSRGSGGDGYTF
v_call: TRBV11-2; clone_size: -; cdr3_aa: CASSDRTSGSLGDTQYF
v_call: TRBV7-9; clone_size: -; cdr3_aa: CASRTSGNEQFF
v_call: TRBV11-2; clone_size: -; cdr3_aa: CASSLVGLGSSYNEQFF
v_call: TRBV7-9; clone_size: -; cdr3_aa: CASSATDTQYF
v_call: TRBV27; clone_size: -; cdr3_aa: CASSLDRGNEQFF
v_call: TRBV21-1; clone_size: few; cdr3_aa: CASLEVVGDMNTEAFF
v_call: TRBV4-3; clone_size: -; cdr3_aa: CASSQGQVLPPSGKLGTDTQYF
v_call: TRBV18; clone_size: -; cdr3_aa: CASSPGPQETQYF
v_call: TRBV27; clone_size: once; cdr3_aa: CASSLQGGQLFNQPQHF
v_call: TRBV28; clone_size: -; cdr3_aa: CASSYGDRGYGYTF
v_call: TRBV13; clone_size: -; cdr3_aa: CASSPGLAGGPLTGELFF
v_call: TRBV19; clone_size: -; cdr3_aa: CASTVVQGAQPQHF
v_call: TRBV5-1; clone_size: once; cdr3_aa: CASSLFQPSNEQFF
v_call: TRBV5-1; clone_size: -; cdr3_aa: CASSLEVGSYEQYF
v_call: TRBV7-9; clone_size: -; cdr3_aa: CASSLPFGGSFQYEQYF